This T cell receptor beta chain was observed in a study of T cell repertoires in urothelial bladder cancer. Findings of the study overall: Carcinoma specimens had median roughly 2.2% tumor infiltrating lymphocytes, benign about 12%. A single clone reached approximately 2.2% in benign versus up to roughly 17% in carcinoma.

The method was immunoSEQ multiplex PCR; TCRdb's version includes in-frame clones alone and lacks a portion of them. Here the sample spans fewer than 15,000 clones, about 70% being singletons. CDR3 length equals 11 residues. V was trimmed by 7 bases and J by 7 bases, leaving 10 bases between them. CDR1 and CDR2 from the germline V gene are SGHTA and FQGNSA. This clone was seen more than once but under ten times. The antigen is undetermined. This clonotype originated in a human donor with urothelial carcinoma. This chain uses TRBV7-2 with TRBJ1-2, with D unclear. Sequenced: tumor-infiltrating cells from bladder cancer. This CDR3 reads CASTPATGYTF. Written as DNA, the CDR3 is TGTGCCAGCACCCCGGCTACTGGCTACACCTTC. Full variable domain (outside the CDR3, taken from reference TRBV7-2 and TRBJ1-2): GAGVSQSPSNKVTEKGKDVELRCDPISGHTALYWYRQSLGQGLEFLIYFQGNSAPDKSGLPSDRFSAERTGGSVSTLTIQRTQQEDSAVYLCASTPATGYTFGSGTRLTVV.